A selection of T cell receptor beta chains follows, all from one sample in a study of blood T cells in healthy people across ages. TCRdb independently ran MiXCR on the 5' RACE reads; one entry per CDR3 protein. The sample consists of around 1,000,000 distinct CDR3 sequences, less than 25% of them appearing once. These data also featured in a second study, about T cells of mothers and their children.

Material: blood. The receptors shown here come from a girl aged 2 to 10 in good health. CDR3s include the opening cysteine and the closing phenylalanine or tryptophan. The D gene is left open where the match is weak. Some rows have no size entry. The others give once, few or many, or a class for an expanded clone.

TRBJ1-1,few,TRBV11-2,TRBD1,TGTGCCAGCAGCTTTCAGGGGGTTAACACTGAAGCTTTCTTT,CASSFQGVNTEAFF
TRBJ2-1,few,TRBV15,NA,TGTGCCACCAGCAGCTCCCCCGCGGTAGGGCATGAGCAGTTCTTC,CATSSSPAVGHEQFF
TRBJ2-7,NA,TRBV20-1,NA,TGCAGTGCTAGCGTAACAGGGTCCGAGCAGTACTTC,CSASVTGSEQYF
TRBJ2-3,NA,TRBV5-1,NA,TGCGCCAGCAGCTTAATAACCGGGATCACAGATACGCAGTATTTT,CASSLITGITDTQYF
TRBJ2-1,NA,TRBV29-1,TRBD2,TGCAGCGTTTTGTCTAGCGGGGCCCCTGGGGGTTACAATGAGCAGTTCTTC,CSVLSSGAPGGYNEQFF
TRBJ1-1,few,TRBV3-1,NA,TGTGCCAGCAGCCAAGGGACACTAAACACTGAAGCTTTCTTT,CASSQGTLNTEAFF
TRBJ2-5,few,TRBV28,NA,TGTGCCAGCAGTTTCGCGACAGAGGAGGTAAATGGAGAGACCCAGTACTTC,CASSFATEEVNGETQYF
TRBJ2-7,few,TRBV14,TRBD2,TGTGCCAGCAGCCAAATAAGGACTAGCGGGAGCTACGAGCAGTACTTC,CASSQIRTSGSYEQYF
TRBJ2-5,few,TRBV28,NA,TGTGCCAGCAGTTTAAGCATCCTGGGGGGGACCCAGTACTTC,CASSLSILGGTQYF
TRBJ1-2,few,TRBV3-1,NA,TGTGCCAGCAGCCAAGATTCCGCGTATTTAGGCTACACCTTC,CASSQDSAYLGYTF
TRBJ2-7,few,TRBV4-1,TRBD2,TGCGCCAGCAGCCGAGCGACTAGCGGGGGGACCTACGAGCAGTACTTC,CASSRATSGGTYEQYF
TRBJ2-1,NA,TRBV9,TRBD2,TGTGCCAGCAGCGTAAACCGGGTAGCGGGAGTCTCAAATGAGCAGTTCTTC,CASSVNRVAGVSNEQFF
TRBJ2-2,NA,TRBV5-1,NA,TGCGCCAGCAGCTCCGCATATACCGCGAGCACCGGGGAGCTGTTTTTT,CASSSAYTASTGELFF
TRBJ1-4,NA,TRBV4-1,NA,TGCGCCAGCAACCATGAAAAACTGTTTTTT,CASNHEKLFF
TRBJ2-5,NA,TRBV7-8,NA,TGTGCCACGTCCGACGGCTCCTCGCAAGAGACCCAGTACTTC,CATSDGSSQETQYF
TRBJ1-2,few,TRBV4-1,NA,TGCGCCAGCAGCCAAGATGCCTTGACGGCCAACTATGGCTACACCTTC,CASSQDALTANYGYTF
TRBJ2-2,NA,TRBV7-8,TRBD2,TGTGCCAGCAGTTATTGGACTAGCGGTTTCACCGGGGAGCTGTTTTTT,CASSYWTSGFTGELFF
TRBJ2-5,NA,TRBV29-1,NA,TGCAGTTATAGGGGGTTCGGGGAGCAGTACTTC,CSYRGFGEQYF
TRBJ2-4,many,TRBV19,NA,TGTGCCAGTAGTACAGGGGCCAAAAACATTCAGTACTTC,CASSTGAKNIQYF
TRBJ2-2,few,TRBV23-1,TRBD1,TGCGCCAGCAGAGCTGTCCGGGACAGGGATTCTTCGAACACCGGGGAGCTGTTTTTT,CASRAVRDRDSSNTGELFF
TRBJ2-1,NA,TRBV6-2/TRBV6-3,TRBD2,TGTGCCAGCAGTTACTCTTTGGGACTAGCGGGAGAGTACAATGAGCAGTTCTTC,CASSYSLGLAGEYNEQFF
TRBJ2-1,many,TRBV27,TRBD2,TGTGCCAGCAGTCGGACTAGCTCCTACAATGAGCAGTTCTTC,CASSRTSSYNEQFF
TRBJ2-3,NA,TRBV29-1,TRBD1,TGCAGCGCCATACTCGTTGGGACAGGCTCAAGCACAGATACGCAGTATTTT,CSAILVGTGSSTDTQYF
TRBJ2-7,NA,TRBV29-1,NA,TGCAGCGTTTTAGGGTCAGGCCTTGTCTTC,CSVLGSGLVF
TRBJ2-6,few,TRBV10-3,TRBD1,TGTGCCATCATGGACAGGGACTCTGGGGCCAACGTCCTGACTTTC,CAIMDRDSGANVLTF
TRBJ1-2,few,TRBV27,NA,TGTGCCAGCAAGTGGACAGAAGGTTATGGCTACACCTTC,CASKWTEGYGYTF
TRBJ2-5,NA,TRBV11-2,NA,TGTGCCAGCAGGATAGGATGGGAAGAGACCCAGTACTTC,CASRIGWEETQYF
TRBJ2-5,NA,TRBV5-5,TRBD2,TGTGCCAGCAGCGACTTACTAGCGGGGGGGCGGGAGACCCAGTACTTC,CASSDLLAGGRETQYF
TRBJ2-5,few,TRBV7-2,NA,TGTGCCAGCAGCTTTTCGACAGAAGAAGAGACCCAGTACTTC,CASSFSTEEETQYF
TRBJ2-7,NA,TRBV29-1,NA,TGCAGCGTTGAAGTGTTGGGGGGCTACGAGCAGTACTTC,CSVEVLGGYEQYF
TRBJ1-1,few,TRBV5-1,NA,TGCGCCAGCAGGACAGAGGGGGAAGCTTTCTTT,CASRTEGEAFF
TRBJ1-4,few,TRBV5-1,TRBD1,TGCGCCAGCAGTTTCGGGACAGGGGGCGTTGGGGAAAAACTGTTTTTT,CASSFGTGGVGEKLFF
TRBJ2-7,NA,TRBV2,NA,TGTGCCAGCATTCTCGGAGGGAACTACGAGCAGTACTTC,CASILGGNYEQYF
TRBJ2-3,NA,TRBV28,NA,TGTGCCAGCAGTTTAATTAGAGAGGCAGCAGATACGCAGTATTTT,CASSLIREAADTQYF
TRBJ2-3,many,TRBV5-1,NA,TGCGCCAGCAGCTTGTACCCCGCAGATACGCAGTATTTT,CASSLYPADTQYF
TRBJ1-4,few,TRBV5-4,NA,TGTGCCAGCAGCTTGAGTCTGGGTAACGATGAAAAACTGTTTTTT,CASSLSLGNDEKLFF
TRBJ2-7,many,TRBV13,NA,TGTGCCAGCAGCTTAGGCCGGGGTTCAGTCTACGAGCAGTACTTC,CASSLGRGSVYEQYF
TRBJ1-2,few,TRBV7-9,NA,TGTGCCAGCAGCTTAAGTGGGACGCACCCTGGCTACACCTTC,CASSLSGTHPGYTF
TRBJ1-6,few,TRBV4-1,TRBD1,TGCGCCAGCAGCCACGGACAGGGGCTTTCAGCCCTCCACTTT,CASSHGQGLSALHF
TRBJ1-1,NA,TRBV4-1,NA,TGCGCCAGCAGCCAAGTTGGGCCGGTCACTGAAGCTTTCTTT,CASSQVGPVTEAFF